Presented here are 29 T cell receptor beta chains from one specimen sequenced in a study of blood T cell repertoires in COVID-19. The protocol was immunoSEQ multiplex PCR, while the TCRdb copy is restricted to in-frame clones and leaves out a portion. The table includes more than 150,000 clones, less than 90% detected once. Sequenced: peripheral blood. The receptors were sampled from a man aged 65-85 years with active or convalescent COVID-19.

This clone was detected only a few times. The V gene is TRBV6-5, the J gene TRBJ2-7; 7 nucleotides line up with TRBD1. The CDR3 contains 16 residues. The V segment lost 4 bases and the J segment 0 bases; nucleotides outside the gene matches: 9. CDR1 and CDR2 (germline): MNHEY, SVGAGI. The CDR3 sequence: CASSSGQGVGSYEQYF. The CDR3 DNA is TGTGCCAGCAGTTCAGGGCAGGGGGTAGGCTCCTACGAGCAGTACTTC.

This rearrangement joins TRBV24-1 to TRBJ1-5, with TRBD1 matching over 11 bases. J lost 4 bases, V lost 5 bases, and 6 bases had no gene match. From germline, CDR1 is KGHDR and CDR2 SFDVKD. The length of the CDR3 is 16 residues. CDR3 nucleotides: TGTGCCACCAGTGTCGGGACAGGGGGTCGGAATCAGCCCCAGCATTTT. It yields the protein CATSVGTGGRNQPQHF.

The chain employs TRBV27 and TRBJ1-5, with 8 bases identical to TRBD1. Germline loops: CDR1 MNHEY, CDR2 SMNVEV (reference sequence). The CDR3 spans 15 residues. V lost 5 bases to trimming and J lost 4 bases; unmatched junction nucleotides: 7. For the CDR3, the DNA is TGTGCCAGCAGTCCCCGGACAGGGCGAAATCAGCCCCAGCATTTT. As protein: CASSPRTGRNQPQHF.

The CDR3 sequence: CASSLSRGDSEEQYF. The CDR3 DNA reads as TGTGCCAGCAGTTTATCCAGAGGGGACAGTGAAGAGCAGTACTTC. J is TRBJ2-7 and V is TRBV27, with 7 bases identical to TRBD1. This CDR3 comprises 15 residues. J lost 7 bases, V lost 0 bases, and 9 bases had no gene match. Germline lookup yields CDR1 MNHEY and CDR2 SMNVEV (reference sequence).

The genes are TRBV19 and TRBJ2-2, with unresolved D. Trimming pared 1 base from V and 3 bases from J, leaving 9 bases between. CDR3 length equals 15 residues. CDR1 is LNHDA, CDR2 SQIVND, per germline (reference sequence). The CDR3: CASSIGQVYTGELFF. The CDR3 nucleotides read TGTGCCAGTAGTATAGGGCAGGTCTACACCGGGGAGCTGTTTTTT. The complete variable domain, with remaining parts taken from reference TRBV19 and TRBJ2-2, reads DGGITQSPKYLFRKEGQNVTLSCEQNLNHDAMYWYRQDPGQGLRLIYYSQIVNDFQKGDIAEGYSVSREKKESFPLTVTSAQKNPTAFYLCASSIGQVYTGELFFGEGSRLTVL.

The chain employs TRBV18 and TRBJ2-7; tentative D call: TRBD2 (7 bases). Germline lookup yields CDR1 KGHSH and CDR2 LQKENI. V was clipped by 3 bases and J by 2 bases, with 11 bases between them. The CDR3 covers 14 residues. For the CDR3, the DNA is TGTGCCAGCTCACCGGGGGGGCATCCCTACGAGCAGTACTTC. Translated: CASSPGGHPYEQYF.

V and J are TRBV7-9 and TRBJ2-2; maybe TRBD1 (6 bases). Per germline, CDR1 SEHNR and CDR2 FQNEAQ (reference sequence). This CDR3 is built from 15 residues. V gave up 5 bases and J gave up 4 bases, with 14 bases separating them. CDR3 nucleotide sequence: TGTGCCAGCAGCCTGGCAGGGGTGGTCACCGGGGAGCTGTTTTTT. Translating gives CASSLAGVVTGELFF. Looking up the rest from reference TRBV7-9 and TRBJ2-2 gives the full variable domain: DTGVSQNPRHKITKRGQNVTFRCDPISEHNRLYWYRQTLGQGPEFLTYFQNEAQLEKSRLLSDRFSAERPKGSFSTLEIQRTEQGDSAMYLCASSLAGVVTGELFFGEGSRLTVL.

V gene TRBV30 combines with J gene TRBJ2-1; D gene uncertain. The germline V gene has CDR1 GTSNPN and CDR2 SVGIG (reference sequence). V was clipped by 3 bases and J by 1 base, with 16 bases between them. This CDR3 region has 16 residues. CDR3: CAWRRLPKSSYNEQFF. The CDR3 DNA is TGTGCCTGGAGGAGGTTACCTAAATCATCCTACAATGAGCAGTTCTTC.

The chain has TRBV28 and TRBJ2-1; 7 nucleotides agree with TRBD1. The V gene's germline CDR1 is MDHEN and CDR2 SYDVKM. The trim removed 2 bases at V and 6 bases at J, leaving 7 bases unmatched. This CDR3 has 15 residues. The CDR3 reads CASSLHDRVRNEQFF. The CDR3 DNA reads TGTGCCAGCAGTTTACACGACAGGGTACGCAATGAGCAGTTCTTC.

The CDR3 region has the DNA TGTGCCAGCAGTTACTCGGATGGACAGGGGAATTCACCCCTCCACTTT. Translating it yields CASSYSDGQGNSPLHF. J is TRBJ1-6 and V is TRBV6-5; 9 bases are shared with TRBD1. The germline V gene has CDR1 MNHEY and CDR2 SVGAGI. V shed 0 bases and J 7 bases; nucleotides not matched to a gene: 4. The CDR3 is made up of 16 amino acids.

This clone was observed once. The genes are TRBV19 and TRBJ1-5; D may be TRBD1 (5 bases). The CDR3 is 17 amino acids. With 6 bases removed from V and 2 bases from J, the gap between germline ends came to 20 bases. CDR1 is LNHDA, CDR2 SQIVND, per germline (reference sequence). DNA for the CDR3: TGTGCCAGTAGCTCAAACCTGCGCAGGGCTGGCAATCAGCCCCAGCATTTT. It is translated as CASSSNLRRAGNQPQHF. The full variable domain, in which reference TRBV19 and TRBJ1-5 provide the parts outside the CDR3, is DGGITQSPKYLFRKEGQNVTLSCEQNLNHDAMYWYRQDPGQGLRLIYYSQIVNDFQKGDIAEGYSVSREKKESFPLTVTSAQKNPTAFYLCASSSNLRRAGNQPQHFGDGTRLSIL.

The chain recombines TRBV27 with TRBJ2-3, with D tentatively TRBD1 (9 bases). CDR3 length equals 19 residues. Germline V gene data show CDR1 as MNHEY and CDR2 as SMNVEV (reference sequence). V was shortened by 3 bases and J by 3 bases, with 25 bases between the two germline ends. CDR3 DNA sequence: TGTGCCAGCAGTTTCCGGGACAGGGTGAGCGGGAGCTCTACAGATACGCAGTATTTT. It codes for CASSFRDRVSGSSTDTQYF.

The genes are TRBV20-1 and TRBJ2-1, with 10 nucleotides matching TRBD2. The CDR3 is 14 amino acids. J was trimmed by 9 bases and V by 3 bases; bases with no gene match: 8. Germline lookup yields CDR1 DFQATT and CDR2 SNEGSKA (reference sequence). CDR3 DNA sequence: TGCAGTGCTAGTCGTCTAGCGGGAGAGGGTGAGCAGTTCTTC. Translated, it gives CSASRLAGEGEQFF.

The V and J genes are TRBV6-2 or TRBV6-3 and TRBJ1-5; possible D gene TRBD1, 5 bases. Germline CDR1 reads MNHEY; CDR2 reads SVGEGT. V lost 2 bases and J 2 bases, leaving 13 bases between the germline ends. The CDR3 consists of 16 residues. CDR3 in DNA: TGTGCCAGCAGTTACGTGGGGGGGGTAGGCAATCAGCCCCAGCATTTT. Its protein product is CASSYVGGVGNQPQHF.

The chain is built from TRBV12-5 and TRBJ2-1, with D possibly TRBD2 on 6 matching bases. The CDR3 spans 15 residues. V lost 5 bases to trimming and J lost 0 bases, with 11 bases between them. CDR1 is LGHNT and CDR2 is FRNRAP in the germline V gene. For the CDR3, the DNA is TGTGCTAGTGGTGAGCCCGGGAGCTCCTACAATGAGCAGTTCTTC. Encoded protein: CASGEPGSSYNEQFF.

This chain joins TRBV2 and TRBJ2-7, with 9 bases matching TRBD1. Trimming cost V 5 bases and J 4 bases; bases outside gene matches: 12. The germline V gene encodes CDR1 SNHLY and CDR2 FYNNEI. The CDR3 contains 16 residues. CDR3 bases: TGTGCCAGCAGTACCCCGGGACAGGGTATGCGGTACGAGCAGTACTTC. It yields the protein CASSTPGQGMRYEQYF.

The chain couples TRBV7-2 to TRBJ2-1; D gene uncertain. Germline assignment: CDR1 SGHTA and CDR2 FQGNSA. This CDR3 is 13 amino acids long. Trimming took 2 bases from V and 8 from J, leaving 10 bases between them. CDR3 DNA: TGTGCCAGCAGCTTATCCCGGCAGGATGAGCAGTTCTTC. It translates to CASSLSRQDEQFF.

The V and J genes are TRBV27 and TRBJ1-2, with TRBD1 matching over 10 bases. CDR1 and CDR2 (germline): MNHEY, SMNVEV (reference sequence). Trimming cost V 3 bases and J 6 bases; bases outside gene matches: 4. The CDR3 covers 14 residues. CDR3 residues: CASSFWGQGNGYTF. The DNA of the CDR3 is TGTGCCAGCAGTTTCTGGGGACAGGGGAATGGCTACACCTTC.

V and J are TRBV6-5 and TRBJ2-7; TRBD2 matches 9 bases. V trimming: 7 bases; J trimming: 6 bases; junction bases outside the gene matches: 13. The CDR3 has 15 amino acids. Germline loops: CDR1 MNHEY, CDR2 SVGAGI. CDR3 region: CASTPLVRGGAEQYF. CDR3 nucleotides: TGTGCCAGCACCCCCCTAGTGCGGGGGGGCGCCGAGCAGTACTTC.

The chain is built from TRBV28 and TRBJ1-2; 7 nucleotides align to TRBD1. The J segment lost 5 bases and the V segment lost 4 bases, leaving 4 bases of the junction unmatched. In germline, CDR1 is MDHEN, CDR2 SYDVKM. The CDR3 covers 13 residues. DNA of the CDR3: TGTGCCAGCAGTTCTCAGGGGGGTTATGGCTACACCTTC. Protein: CASSSQGGYGYTF.

This sequence joins TRBV30 and TRBJ2-2; 8 bases agree with TRBD1. The germline V gene encodes CDR1 GTSNPN and CDR2 SVGIG (reference sequence). The CDR3 is made up of 15 amino acids. The J segment lost 7 bases and the V segment lost 0 bases, leaving 7 bases of the junction unmatched. The CDR3 DNA is TGTGCCTGGAGTGTAAAGGACAGGGAGGTCGGGGAGCTGTTTTTT. As protein: CAWSVKDREVGELFF.

This chain joins TRBV27 and TRBJ2-5; TRBD1 aligns across 10 bases. Germline V gene data show CDR1 as MNHEY and CDR2 as SMNVEV (reference sequence). The trim removed 6 bases at V and 5 bases at J, leaving 6 bases unmatched. The CDR3 covers 14 residues. DNA for the CDR3: TGTGCCAGCAGGAAAGACAGGGGGCGCGAGACCCAGTACTTC. Protein product: CASRKDRGRETQYF.

The rearrangement joins TRBV2 to TRBJ2-7, with 7 bases identical to TRBD1. The CDR3 has 14 residues. V was pared by 7 bases and J by 2 bases, with 8 bases of the junction left unmatched. Germline V gene lookup returns CDR1 SNHLY and CDR2 FYNNEI. For the CDR3, the DNA is TGTGCCAGCATTCCGGGACAGAGCCCCTACGAGCAGTACTTC. It encodes CASIPGQSPYEQYF.

The chain recombines TRBV19 with TRBJ2-5, with TRBD1 matching over 8 bases. The CDR3 runs 14 residues. From germline, CDR1 is LNHDA and CDR2 SQIVND (reference sequence). Trimming cost V 3 bases and J 5 bases; bases outside gene matches: 5. The chain's CDR3 is CASSMVRGQETQYF. The CDR3 DNA is TGTGCCAGTAGTATGGTCAGGGGGCAGGAGACCCAGTACTTC.

The rearrangement links TRBV10-2 to TRBJ1-2, with 7 bases identical to TRBD1. The CDR3 is 13 amino acids. Germline lookup yields CDR1 WSHSY and CDR2 SAAADI. V dropped 6 bases and J dropped 2; count of bases not matched to a gene: 3. The chain's CDR3 is CASSPGGNYGYTF. Written as DNA, the CDR3 is TGCGCCAGCAGCCCAGGGGGGAACTATGGCTACACCTTC.

V usage is TRBV10-1 and J usage is TRBJ2-1, with 16 nucleotides matching TRBD2. CDR1 WNHNN and CDR2 SYGVQD come from the germline V gene (reference sequence). The CDR3 length is 18 residues. The V gene end was trimmed by 4 bases and the J gene end by 7 bases; junction bases not matched to a gene: 10. CDR3 bases: TGCGCCAGCAGTGCGGGACTAGCGGGAGGGTTAGTTAGTAATGAGCAGTTCTTC. Its protein is CASSAGLAGGLVSNEQFF.

The genes are TRBV5-6 and TRBJ2-3; TRBD2 matches at 7 bases. V was pared by 4 bases and J by 5 bases, with 13 bases of the junction left unmatched. The CDR3 loop spans 16 amino acids. Germline assignment: CDR1 SGHDT and CDR2 YYEEEE. CDR3 nucleotide sequence: TGTGCCAGCAGCCCTTACCGGACTAGTTTGTTAGATACGCAGTATTTT. It specifies CASSPYRTSLLDTQYF.

J is TRBJ2-5 and V is TRBV4-3; possible D gene TRBD1, 5 bases. Trimming took off 4 bases at V and 5 bases at J, with 11 bases between the two ends. The V gene's germline CDR1 is LGHNA and CDR2 YSLEER. CDR3 length equals 13 residues. The CDR3 sequence: CASSRQLGETQYF. CDR3 coding DNA: TGCGCCAGCAGCCGACAGCTAGGGGAGACCCAGTACTTC.

The chain employs TRBV10-3 and TRBJ2-3; TRBD1 matches at 9 bases. The CDR3 is made up of 15 amino acids. J gave up 2 bases and V 3 bases, and 3 bases lay outside the gene matches. Per the germline V gene, CDR1 is ENHRY and CDR2 is SYGVKD. This chain's CDR3 is CAISEQGAYTDTQYF. The CDR3 nucleotides read TGTGCCATCAGTGAACAGGGGGCCTACACAGATACGCAGTATTTT.